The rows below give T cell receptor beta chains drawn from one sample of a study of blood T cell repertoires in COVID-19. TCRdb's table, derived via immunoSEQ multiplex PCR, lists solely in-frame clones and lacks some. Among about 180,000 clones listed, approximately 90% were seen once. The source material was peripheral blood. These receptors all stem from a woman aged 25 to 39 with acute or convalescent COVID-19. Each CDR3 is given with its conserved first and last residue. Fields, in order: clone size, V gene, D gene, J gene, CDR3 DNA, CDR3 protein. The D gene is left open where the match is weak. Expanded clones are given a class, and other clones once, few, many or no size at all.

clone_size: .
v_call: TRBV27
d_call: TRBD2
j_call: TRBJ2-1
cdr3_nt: TGTGCCAGCAGTCCCTCGAGACTAGCTCTCAATGAGCAGTTCTTC
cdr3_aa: CASSPSRLALNEQFF

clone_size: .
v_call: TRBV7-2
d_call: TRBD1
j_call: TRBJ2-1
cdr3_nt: TGTGCCTCCTCCGGGCAGGGGGCACCTTCCTACAATGAGCAGTTCTTC
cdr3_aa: CASSGQGAPSYNEQFF

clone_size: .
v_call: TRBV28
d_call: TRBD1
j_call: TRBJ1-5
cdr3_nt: TGTGCCAGCGACACGATCGCGACGGGACAGTGGAATCAGCCCCAGCATTTT
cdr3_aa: CASDTIATGQWNQPQHF

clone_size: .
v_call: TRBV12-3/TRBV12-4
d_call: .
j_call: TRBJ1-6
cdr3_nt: TGTGCCAGCAGCTTAGGCGGATCACCCCTCCACTTT
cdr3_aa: CASSLGGSPLHF

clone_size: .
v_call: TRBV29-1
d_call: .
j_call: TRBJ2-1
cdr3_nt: TGCAGCGCCAAGTGGGGGCCTGAGCAGTTCTTC
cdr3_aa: CSAKWGPEQFF

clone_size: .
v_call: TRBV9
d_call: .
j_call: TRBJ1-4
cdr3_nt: TGTGCCAGCAGCATCCGGAGAACCCCAACTAATGAAAAACTGTTTTTT
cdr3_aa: CASSIRRTPTNEKLFF

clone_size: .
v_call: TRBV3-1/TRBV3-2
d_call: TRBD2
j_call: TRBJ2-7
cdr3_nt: TGTGCCAGCAGCCGGGGGAGGGTGGAGCAGTACTTC
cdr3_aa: CASSRGRVEQYF

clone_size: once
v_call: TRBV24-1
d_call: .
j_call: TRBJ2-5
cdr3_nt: TGTGCCACCAGTGACCCGGGAGTAGAGACCCAGTACTTC
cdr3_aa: CATSDPGVETQYF

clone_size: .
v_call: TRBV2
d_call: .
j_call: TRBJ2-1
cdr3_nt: TGTGCCAGCAGTAGGATTACAGGGATGGACAATGAGCAGTTCTTC
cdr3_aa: CASSRITGMDNEQFF

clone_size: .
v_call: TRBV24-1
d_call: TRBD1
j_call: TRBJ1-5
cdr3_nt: TGTGCCACCAGTGATACCGGGACAGGGGGCCAGCCCCAGCATTTT
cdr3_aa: CATSDTGTGGQPQHF

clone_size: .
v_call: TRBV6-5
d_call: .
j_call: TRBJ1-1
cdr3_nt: TGTGCCAGTGGAGGGTTGTTGAACACTGAAGCTTTCTTT
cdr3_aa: CASGGLLNTEAFF

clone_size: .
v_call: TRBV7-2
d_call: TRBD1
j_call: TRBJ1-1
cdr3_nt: TGTGCCAGCAGCCAAGGACAGGGGAGCACTGAAGCTTTCTTT
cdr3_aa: CASSQGQGSTEAFF

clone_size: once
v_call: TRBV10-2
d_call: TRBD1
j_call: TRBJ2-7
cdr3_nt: TGCGCCAGCAGTGCCACGGGGGGGGACAGGGGCTACGAGCAGTACTTC
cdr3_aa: CASSATGGDRGYEQYF

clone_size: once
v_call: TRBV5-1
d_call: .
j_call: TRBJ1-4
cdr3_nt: TGCGCCAGCAGCTTGGCGACAGGCTATAATGAAAAACTGTTTTTT
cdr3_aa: CASSLATGYNEKLFF

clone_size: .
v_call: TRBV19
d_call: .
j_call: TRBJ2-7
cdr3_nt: TGTGCCAGTAGTCCCGGACAACCCTACGAGCAGTACTTC
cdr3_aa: CASSPGQPYEQYF

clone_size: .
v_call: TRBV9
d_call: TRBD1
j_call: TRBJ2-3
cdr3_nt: TGTGCCAGCAGCGTAAGCGGGACAGGGGTAGTTAATACGCAGTATTTT
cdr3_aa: CASSVSGTGVVNTQYF

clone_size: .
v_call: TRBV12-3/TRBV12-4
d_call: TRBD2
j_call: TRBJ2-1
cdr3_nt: TGTGCCAGCAGTTGGACTAGGAATGAGCAGTTCTTC
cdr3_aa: CASSWTRNEQFF

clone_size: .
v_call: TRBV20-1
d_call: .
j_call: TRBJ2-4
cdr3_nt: TGCAGTGCTAGAAAATCCGACATTCAGTACTTC
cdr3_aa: CSARKSDIQYF

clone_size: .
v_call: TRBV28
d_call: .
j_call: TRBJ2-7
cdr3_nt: TGTGCCAGCAGTTTATGGGGGACACTATTTTCCCCCGAGCAGTACTTC
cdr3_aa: CASSLWGTLFSPEQYF

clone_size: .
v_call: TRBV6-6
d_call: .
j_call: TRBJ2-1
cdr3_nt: TGTGCCAGCAGTTACTCTGGGGCCAACCCGGACCTGCAGTTCTTC
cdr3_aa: CASSYSGANPDLQFF

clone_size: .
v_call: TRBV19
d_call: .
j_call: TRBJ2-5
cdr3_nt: TGTGCCAGTAGTACCTACCGGGACAACCAAGAGACCCAGTACTTC
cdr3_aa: CASSTYRDNQETQYF

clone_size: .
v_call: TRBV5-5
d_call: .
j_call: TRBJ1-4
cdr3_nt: TGTGCCAGCAGCCCCTTAAATGAAAAACTGTTTTTT
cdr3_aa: CASSPLNEKLFF

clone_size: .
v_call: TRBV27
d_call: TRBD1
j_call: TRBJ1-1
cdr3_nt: TGTGCCAGCAGTTTACGACAGGGGATGAACACTGAAGCTTTCTTT
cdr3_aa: CASSLRQGMNTEAFF

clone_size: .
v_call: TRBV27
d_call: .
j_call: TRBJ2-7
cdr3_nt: TGTGCCAGCAGGCAGGGCAGTACGTCCTACGAGCAGTACTTC
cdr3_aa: CASRQGSTSYEQYF

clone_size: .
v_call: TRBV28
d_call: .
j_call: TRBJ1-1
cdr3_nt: TGTGCCAGCAGTCTCTCGGACAGTTTGCCTTTCTTT
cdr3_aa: CASSLSDSLPFF

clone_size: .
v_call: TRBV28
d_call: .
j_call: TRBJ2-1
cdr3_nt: TGTGCCAGCAGAAGTTGGGGAGACCGTCGGCAAGACAATGAGCAGTTCTTC
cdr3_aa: CASRSWGDRRQDNEQFF

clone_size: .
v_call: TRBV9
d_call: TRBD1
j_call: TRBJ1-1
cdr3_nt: TGTGCCAGCAGTTCTGGACAGGTGTACACTGAAGCTTTCTTT
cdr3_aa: CASSSGQVYTEAFF

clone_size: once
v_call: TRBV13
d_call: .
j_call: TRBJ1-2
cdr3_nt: TGTGCCAGCCATAGCAGGGAGGACTATGGCTACACCTTC
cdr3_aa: CASHSREDYGYTF

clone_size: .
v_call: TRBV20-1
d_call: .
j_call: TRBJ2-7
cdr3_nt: TGCAGTGCTAGTCTCAGGGGCGGAGGCGAGCAGTACTTC
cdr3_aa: CSASLRGGGEQYF

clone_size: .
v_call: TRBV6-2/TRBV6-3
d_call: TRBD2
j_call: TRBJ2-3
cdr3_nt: TGTGCCAGCAGTTACGGGCTGACTAGCGGGTACACAGATACGCAGTATTTT
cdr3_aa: CASSYGLTSGYTDTQYF

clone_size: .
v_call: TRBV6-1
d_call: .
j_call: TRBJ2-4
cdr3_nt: TGTGCCAGCAGTGAAGTGGTCATCCGTCGGATGGAGGTCAAAAACATTCAGTACTTC
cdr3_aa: CASSEVVIRRMEVKNIQYF

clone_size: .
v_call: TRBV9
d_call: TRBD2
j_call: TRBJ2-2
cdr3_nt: TGTGCCAGCAGCGTAGGCACCGGGAGGGCAACCGGGGAGCTGTTTTTT
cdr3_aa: CASSVGTGRATGELFF

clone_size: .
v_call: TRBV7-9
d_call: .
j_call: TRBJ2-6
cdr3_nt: TGTGCCAGCAGCTTAGTTTGGGACTCTTCCCTCGGGGCCAACGTCCTGACTTTC
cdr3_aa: CASSLVWDSSLGANVLTF

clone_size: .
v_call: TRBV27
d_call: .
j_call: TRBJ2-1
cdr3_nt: TGTGCCAGCAGAACCAGCTCCTACAATGAGCAGTTCTTC
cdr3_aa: CASRTSSYNEQFF

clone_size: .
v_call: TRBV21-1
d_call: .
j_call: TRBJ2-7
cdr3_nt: TGTGCCAGCAGCCCCGCGCGGGAGCCTCCCGGCGAGCAGTACTTC
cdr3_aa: CASSPAREPPGEQYF

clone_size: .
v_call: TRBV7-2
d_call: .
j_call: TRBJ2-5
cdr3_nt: TGTGCCAGCAGCTTAGGAGCGAGGGAGGAGACCCAGTACTTC
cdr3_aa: CASSLGAREETQYF

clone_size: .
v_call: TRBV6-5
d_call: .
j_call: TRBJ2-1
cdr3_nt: TGTGCCAGCACCCAAGGGGGGGGCGTCTACAATGAGCAGTTCTTC
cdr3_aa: CASTQGGGVYNEQFF

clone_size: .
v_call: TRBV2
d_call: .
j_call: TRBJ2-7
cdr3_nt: TGTGCCAGCAGCCTTTCACGACAGGTTTACGAGCAGTACTTC
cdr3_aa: CASSLSRQVYEQYF

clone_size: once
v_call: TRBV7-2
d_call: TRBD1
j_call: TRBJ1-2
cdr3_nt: TGTGCCAGCAGCTTCACAGGGGGCGGTGGCTACACCTTC
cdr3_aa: CASSFTGGGGYTF